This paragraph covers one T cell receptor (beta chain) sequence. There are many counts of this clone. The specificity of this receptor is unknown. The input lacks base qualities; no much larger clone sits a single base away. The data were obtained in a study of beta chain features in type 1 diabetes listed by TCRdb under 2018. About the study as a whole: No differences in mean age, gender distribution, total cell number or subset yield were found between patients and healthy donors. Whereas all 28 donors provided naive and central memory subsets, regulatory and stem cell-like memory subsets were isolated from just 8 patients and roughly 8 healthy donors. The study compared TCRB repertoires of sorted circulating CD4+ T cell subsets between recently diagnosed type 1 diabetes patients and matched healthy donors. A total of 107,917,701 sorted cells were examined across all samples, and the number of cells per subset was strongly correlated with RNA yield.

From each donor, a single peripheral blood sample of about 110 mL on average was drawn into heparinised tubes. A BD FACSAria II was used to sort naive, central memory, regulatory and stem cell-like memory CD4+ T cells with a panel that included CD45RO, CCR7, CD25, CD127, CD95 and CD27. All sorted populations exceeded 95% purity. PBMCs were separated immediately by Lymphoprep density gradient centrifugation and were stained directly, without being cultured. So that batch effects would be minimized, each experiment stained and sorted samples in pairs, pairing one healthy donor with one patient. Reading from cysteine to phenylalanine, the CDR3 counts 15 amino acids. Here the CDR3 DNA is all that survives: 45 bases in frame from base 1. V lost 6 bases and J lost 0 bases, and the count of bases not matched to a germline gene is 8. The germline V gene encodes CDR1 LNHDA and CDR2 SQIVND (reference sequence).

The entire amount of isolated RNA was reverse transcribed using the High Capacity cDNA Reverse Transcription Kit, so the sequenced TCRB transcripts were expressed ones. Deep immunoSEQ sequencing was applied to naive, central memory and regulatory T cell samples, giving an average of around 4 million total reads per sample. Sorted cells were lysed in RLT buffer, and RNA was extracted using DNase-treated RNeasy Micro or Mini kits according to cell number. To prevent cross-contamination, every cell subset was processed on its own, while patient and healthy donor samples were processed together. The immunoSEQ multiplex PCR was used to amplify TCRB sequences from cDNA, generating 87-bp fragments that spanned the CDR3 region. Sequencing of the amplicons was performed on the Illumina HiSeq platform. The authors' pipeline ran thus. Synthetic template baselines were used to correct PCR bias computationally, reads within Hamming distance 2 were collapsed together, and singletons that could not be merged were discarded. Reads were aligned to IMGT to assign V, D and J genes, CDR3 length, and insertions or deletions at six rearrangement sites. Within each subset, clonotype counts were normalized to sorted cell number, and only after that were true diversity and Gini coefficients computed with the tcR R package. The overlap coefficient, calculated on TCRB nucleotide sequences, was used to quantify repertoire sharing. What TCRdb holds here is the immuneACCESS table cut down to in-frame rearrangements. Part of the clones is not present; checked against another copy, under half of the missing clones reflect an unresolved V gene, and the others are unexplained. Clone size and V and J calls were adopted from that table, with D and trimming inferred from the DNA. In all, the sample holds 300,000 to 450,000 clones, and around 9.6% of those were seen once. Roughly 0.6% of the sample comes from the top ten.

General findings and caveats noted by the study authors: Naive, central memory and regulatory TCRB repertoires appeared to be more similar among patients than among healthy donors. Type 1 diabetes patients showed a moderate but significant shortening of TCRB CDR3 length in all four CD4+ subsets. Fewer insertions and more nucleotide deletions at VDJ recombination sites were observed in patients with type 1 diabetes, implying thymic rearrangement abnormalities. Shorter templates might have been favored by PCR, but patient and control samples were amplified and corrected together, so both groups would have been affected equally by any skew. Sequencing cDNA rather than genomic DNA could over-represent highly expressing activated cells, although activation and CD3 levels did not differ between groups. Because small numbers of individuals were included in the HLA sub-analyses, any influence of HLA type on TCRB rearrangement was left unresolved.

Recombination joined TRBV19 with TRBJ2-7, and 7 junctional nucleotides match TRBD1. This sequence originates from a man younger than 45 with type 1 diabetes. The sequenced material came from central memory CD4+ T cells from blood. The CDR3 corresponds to CASRVRPGGSYEQYF. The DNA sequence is TGTGCCAGTAGGGTGAGGCCAGGGGGCTCCTACGAGCAGTACTTC.